This is a list of T cell receptor beta chains from one sample in a study of cytomegalovirus exposure and HLA in healthy donors. TCRdb's table, derived via immunoSEQ multiplex PCR, lists solely in-frame clones and lacks some. The table lists approximately 180,000 clones, 60% to 80% of them singletons. Sequencing input: PBMCs. These receptors all come from a woman in her fifties or sixties in good health and CMV-seropositive. Each CDR3 is given with its conserved first and last residue. D genes are given only for firm matches. Size is omitted from some rows. Given values are once, few, many or a class for expanded clones.

few,TRBV6-5,TRBJ1-1,NA,TGTGCCAGCAGCTCGGTCCCTACCGAAGCTTTCTTT,CASSSVPTEAFF
NA,TRBV5-6,TRBJ2-7,NA,TGTGCCAGCAGCTTGGGCGGGTTCTCCTACGAGCAGTACTTC,CASSLGGFSYEQYF
NA,TRBV19,TRBJ1-3,NA,TGTGCCAGTAGTCGAGGGGAGGGGAGCTCTGGAAACACCATATATTTT,CASSRGEGSSGNTIYF
NA,TRBV12-5,TRBJ2-7,NA,TGTGCTAGTGGTTTGGTAGAAAAGGACAGTCTCCTCTCCTACGAGCAGTACTTC,CASGLVEKDSLLSYEQYF
NA,TRBV18,TRBJ2-1,TRBD1,TGTGCCAGCTCCCTTAGGACAGGGGCCAACAATGAGCAGTTCTTC,CASSLRTGANNEQFF
NA,TRBV4-1,TRBJ2-7,NA,TGCGCCAGCAGCCAAACGGACAGCTGGGACTACGAGCAGTACTTC,CASSQTDSWDYEQYF
NA,TRBV4-2,TRBJ2-5,NA,TGTGCCAGCAGCCAAGGTCCCAGGGCAGCCATGGGGACCCAGTACTTC,CASSQGPRAAMGTQYF
NA,TRBV11-2,TRBJ1-1,NA,TGTGCCAGCAGCCTCGGGCAGGGGAGCACTGAAGCTTTCTTT,CASSLGQGSTEAFF
NA,TRBV9,TRBJ1-1,NA,TGTGCCAGCAGCGTAGACGACAGCATGAACACTGAAGCTTTCTTT,CASSVDDSMNTEAFF
NA,TRBV7-9,TRBJ2-1,TRBD1,TGTGCCAGCATCTTAGGTTTATGGACAGGGGATCATGGAGACAATGAGCAGTTCTTC,CASILGLWTGDHGDNEQFF
NA,TRBV18,TRBJ2-5,TRBD1,TGTGCCAGCTCCCGGACAGGGGGAGAGACCCAGTACTTC,CASSRTGGETQYF
few,TRBV7-7,TRBJ1-4,NA,TGTGCCAGCAGCATTCGGGAGAATGAAAAACTGTTTTTT,CASSIRENEKLFF
NA,TRBV5-4,TRBJ1-2,NA,TGTGCCAGCAGCTTGGCGGGGGTTGGTGGCTACACCTTC,CASSLAGVGGYTF
NA,TRBV7-8,TRBJ1-6,NA,TGTGCCAGCAGCTTAGCGCTCGTAGTAAGCGGTAGCTCCTATAATTCACCCCTCCACTTT,CASSLALVVSGSSYNSPLHF
many,TRBV21-1,TRBJ2-6,NA,TGTGCCAGCAGCAAGATGGTTAGGGGGCGTCACAGAGCCAACGTCCTGACTTTC,CASSKMVRGRHRANVLTF
NA,TRBV6-1,TRBJ2-3,TRBD2,TGTGCCAGCAGCGTAGCGGGGGCCACAGATACGCAGTATTTT,CASSVAGATDTQYF
NA,TRBV6-1,TRBJ1-5,NA,TGTGCCAGTCAGGAACCCCGAAGGAATCAGCCCCAGCATTTT,CASQEPRRNQPQHF
NA,TRBV30,TRBJ2-2,NA,TGTGCCTGGAGTTCACTAGGAGCCGGGGAGCTGTTTTTT,CAWSSLGAGELFF
NA,TRBV27,TRBJ1-2,NA,TGTGCCAGCAGTTTAAACAGAAACTATGGCTACACCTTC,CASSLNRNYGYTF
few,TRBV4-2,TRBJ2-1,NA,TGTGCCAGCAGCCAAGATCGAGTCTCCTACAATGAGCAGTTCTTC,CASSQDRVSYNEQFF
NA,TRBV6-1,TRBJ1-1,NA,TGTGCCAGCAGTTCCTACGACAGGTCCTCTGAAGCTTTCTTT,CASSSYDRSSEAFF
NA,TRBV5-1,TRBJ2-7,TRBD2,TGCGCCAGCAGCTGGGCTGTGGGCGGGGGTGTCTCCTACGAGCAGTACTTC,CASSWAVGGGVSYEQYF
NA,TRBV18,TRBJ2-6,NA,TGTGCCAGCTCACAATCGCAGATCTCTGGGGCCAACGTCCTGACTTTC,CASSQSQISGANVLTF
NA,TRBV9,TRBJ1-1,NA,TGTGCCAGCAGCGTAGAAGTTTACTCCGAAGCTTTCTTT,CASSVEVYSEAFF
NA,TRBV7-8,TRBJ2-1,NA,TGTGCCAGCAGCGTAAGCCGGGACTACAATGAGCAGTTCTTC,CASSVSRDYNEQFF